This TCR beta chain is from a study of long-term antiretroviral therapy in people with HIV. Whole-study findings and limits: ART was followed by higher diversity that remained below transplant donor controls. Pre-ART-expanded clones dominated the repertoire at all time points.

Researchers report immunoSEQ v3.0 was run at survey level. Data came from immunoSEQ multiplex PCR; TCRdb stores just in-frame clones and leaves some out. The data contain tens of thousands of clones, roughly nine tenths of them seen just once; the ten biggest clones take up 5.1%. Turning to this clone: The antigen is unknown.

CDR1 MGHDK and CDR2 SYGVNS come from the germline V gene. CDR3 length equals 14 residues. The V gene lost 3 bases and the J gene lost 4 bases, with 12 bases spanning the gap. The sequence was collected from a woman between 45 and 65 years old with HIV. Sequencing used unsorted PBMCs, obtained 0.1 years before starting antiretroviral therapy. V usage is TRBV25-1 and J usage is TRBJ1-2; D might be TRBD1 (5 bases). CDR3 in amino acids: CASSEPGQPYGYTF. CDR3 coding DNA: TGTGCCAGCAGTGAGCCCGGACAACCCTATGGCTACACCTTC.